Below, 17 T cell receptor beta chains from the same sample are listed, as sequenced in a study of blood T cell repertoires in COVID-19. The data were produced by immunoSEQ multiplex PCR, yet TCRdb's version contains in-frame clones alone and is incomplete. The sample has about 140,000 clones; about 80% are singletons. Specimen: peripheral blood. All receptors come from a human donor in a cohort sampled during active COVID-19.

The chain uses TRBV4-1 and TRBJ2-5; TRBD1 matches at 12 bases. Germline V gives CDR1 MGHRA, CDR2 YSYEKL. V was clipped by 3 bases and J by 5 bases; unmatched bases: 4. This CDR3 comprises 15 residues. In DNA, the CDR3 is TGCGCCAGCAGCCAGGGGACAGGGGGCGGGGAGACCCAGTACTTC. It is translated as CASSQGTGGGETQYF.

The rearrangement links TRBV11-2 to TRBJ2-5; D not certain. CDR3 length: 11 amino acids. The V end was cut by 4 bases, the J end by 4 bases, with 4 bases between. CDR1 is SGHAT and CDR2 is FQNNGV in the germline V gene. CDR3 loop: CASSSRETQYF. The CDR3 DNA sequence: TGTGCCAGCAGCTCCAGAGAGACCCAGTACTTC.

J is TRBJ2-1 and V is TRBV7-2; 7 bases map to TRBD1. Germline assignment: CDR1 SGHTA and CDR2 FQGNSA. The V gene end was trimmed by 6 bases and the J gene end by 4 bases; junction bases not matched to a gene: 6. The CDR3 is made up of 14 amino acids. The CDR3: CASRPRQGYNEQFF. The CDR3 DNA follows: TGTGCCAGCAGGCCTAGACAGGGATACAATGAGCAGTTCTTC.

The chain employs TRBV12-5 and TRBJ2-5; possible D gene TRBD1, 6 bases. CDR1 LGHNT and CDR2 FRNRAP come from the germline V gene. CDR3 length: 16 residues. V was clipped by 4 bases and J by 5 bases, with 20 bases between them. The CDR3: CASGSGTGNIGETQYF. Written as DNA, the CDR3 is TGTGCTAGTGGTTCTGGAACAGGGAATATTGGGGAGACCCAGTACTTC.

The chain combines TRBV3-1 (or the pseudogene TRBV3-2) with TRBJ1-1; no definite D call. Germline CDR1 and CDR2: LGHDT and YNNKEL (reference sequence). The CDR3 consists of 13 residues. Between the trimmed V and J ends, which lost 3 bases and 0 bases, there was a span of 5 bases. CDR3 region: CASSQYMNTEAFF. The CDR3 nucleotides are TGTGCCAGCAGCCAGTACATGAACACTGAAGCTTTCTTT.

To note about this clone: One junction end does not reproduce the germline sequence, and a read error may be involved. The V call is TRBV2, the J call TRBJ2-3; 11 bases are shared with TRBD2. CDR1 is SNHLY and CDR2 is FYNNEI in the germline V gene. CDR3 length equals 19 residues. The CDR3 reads CASSEGGTSGPLGPDTQYF. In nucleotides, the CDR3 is TGTGCCAGCAGCGAAGGGGGGACTAGCGGACCCTTGGGCCCAGATACGCAGTATTTT.

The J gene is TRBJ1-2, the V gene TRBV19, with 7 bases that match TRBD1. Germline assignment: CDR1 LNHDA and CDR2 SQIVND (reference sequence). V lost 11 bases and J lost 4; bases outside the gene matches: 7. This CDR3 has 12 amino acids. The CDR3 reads CAATRTGYGYTF. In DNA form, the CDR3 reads TGTGCCGCCACACGGACAGGCTATGGCTACACCTTC.

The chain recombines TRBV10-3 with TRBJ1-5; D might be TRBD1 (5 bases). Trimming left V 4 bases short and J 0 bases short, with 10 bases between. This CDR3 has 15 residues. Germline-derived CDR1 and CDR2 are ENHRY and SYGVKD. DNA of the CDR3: TGTGCCATCAGTGCAGGGCACTATAGCAATCAGCCCCAGCATTTT. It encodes CAISAGHYSNQPQHF.

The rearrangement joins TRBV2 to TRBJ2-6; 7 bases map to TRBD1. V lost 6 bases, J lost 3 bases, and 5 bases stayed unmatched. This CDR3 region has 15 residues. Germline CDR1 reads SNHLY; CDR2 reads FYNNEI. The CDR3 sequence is CASRLDRVGANVLTF. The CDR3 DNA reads TGTGCCAGCAGACTCGACAGGGTTGGGGCCAACGTCCTGACTTTC.

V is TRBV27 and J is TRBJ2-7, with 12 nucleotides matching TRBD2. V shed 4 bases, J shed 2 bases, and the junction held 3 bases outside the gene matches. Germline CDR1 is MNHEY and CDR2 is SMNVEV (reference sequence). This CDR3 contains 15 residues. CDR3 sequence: CASSSPSGGAYEQYF. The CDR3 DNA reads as TGTGCCAGCAGTTCCCCTAGCGGGGGGGCCTACGAGCAGTACTTC.

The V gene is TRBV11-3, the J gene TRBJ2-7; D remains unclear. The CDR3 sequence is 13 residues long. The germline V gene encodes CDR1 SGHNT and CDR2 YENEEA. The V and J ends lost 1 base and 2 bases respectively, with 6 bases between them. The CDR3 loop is CASSLGPAYEQYF. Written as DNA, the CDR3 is TGTGCCAGCAGCTTAGGGCCAGCCTACGAGCAGTACTTC.

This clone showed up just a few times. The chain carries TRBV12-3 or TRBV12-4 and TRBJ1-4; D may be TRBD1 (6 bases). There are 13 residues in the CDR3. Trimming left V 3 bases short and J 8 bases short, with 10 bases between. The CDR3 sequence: CASSLATGEKLFF. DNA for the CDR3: TGTGCCAGCAGTTTGGCAACAGGGGAAAAACTGTTTTTT.

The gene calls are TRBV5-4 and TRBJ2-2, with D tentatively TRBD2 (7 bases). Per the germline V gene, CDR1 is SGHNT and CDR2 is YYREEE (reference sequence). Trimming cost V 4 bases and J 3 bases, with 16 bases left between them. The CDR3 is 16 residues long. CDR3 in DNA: TGTGCCAGCAGCCTGCATTGGGGGGGCGACACCGGGGAGCTGTTTTTT. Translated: CASSLHWGGDTGELFF.

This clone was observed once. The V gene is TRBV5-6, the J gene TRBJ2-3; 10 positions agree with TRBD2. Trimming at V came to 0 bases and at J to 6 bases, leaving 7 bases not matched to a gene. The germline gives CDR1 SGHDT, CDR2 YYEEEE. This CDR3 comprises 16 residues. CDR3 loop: CASSLAPSGGRDTQYF. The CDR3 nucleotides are TGTGCCAGCAGCTTGGCCCCTAGCGGGGGAAGGGATACGCAGTATTTT.

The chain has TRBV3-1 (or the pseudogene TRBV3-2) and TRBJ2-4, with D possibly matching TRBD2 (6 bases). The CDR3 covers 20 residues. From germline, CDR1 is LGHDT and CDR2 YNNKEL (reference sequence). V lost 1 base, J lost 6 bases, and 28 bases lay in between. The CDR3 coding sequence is TGTGCCAGCAGCCAAGGGGGGGTCGGGACCGCGGCCGGTATAAGAAACATTCAGTACTTC. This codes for CASSQGGVGTAAGIRNIQYF.

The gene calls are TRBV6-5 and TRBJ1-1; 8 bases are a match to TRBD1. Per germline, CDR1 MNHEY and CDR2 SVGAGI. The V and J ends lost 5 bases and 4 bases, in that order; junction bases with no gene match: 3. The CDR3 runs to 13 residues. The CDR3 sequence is CASSPRGRTEAFF. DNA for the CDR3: TGTGCCAGCAGTCCCAGGGGGCGCACTGAAGCTTTCTTT.

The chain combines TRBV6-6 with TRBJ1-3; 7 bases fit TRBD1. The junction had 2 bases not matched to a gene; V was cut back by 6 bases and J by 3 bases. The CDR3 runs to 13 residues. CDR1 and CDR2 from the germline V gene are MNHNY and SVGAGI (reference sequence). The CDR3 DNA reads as TGTGCCAGCAGGGGACAGAATGGAAACACCATATATTTT. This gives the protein CASRGQNGNTIYF.